Below are 27 T cell receptor beta chains sequenced from a single sample in a study of blood T cell repertoires in COVID-19. Only in-frame clones appear in the TCRdb table, and some are missing; sequencing was by immunoSEQ multiplex PCR. The sample contains about 81,000 clones, 85% to 90% of which appear only once. The sequenced sample was peripheral blood. The receptor source for this set is a woman aged 80 or older with acute or convalescent COVID-19.

The chain is built from TRBV5-1 and TRBJ1-1, with D perhaps TRBD1 (6 bases). Germline V CDR1 and CDR2: SGHRS, YFSETQ. This CDR3 is 16 amino acids long. The V end lost 2 bases, the J end lost 7 bases, and 21 bases lay between the germline ends. The CDR3 spells CASSLGTNRVYVEAFF. The CDR3 coding sequence is TGCGCCAGCAGCTTAGGGACGAACAGGGTCTATGTTGAAGCTTTCTTT.

The rearrangement links TRBV7-9 to TRBJ2-1, with D possibly matching TRBD2 (5 bases). Germline CDR1 SEHNR, CDR2 FQNEAQ (reference sequence). The germline V and J ends were trimmed by 1 base and 7 bases, with 14 bases remaining between them. This CDR3 has 15 amino acids. The CDR3 coding sequence is TGTGCCAGCAGCTTAGAACGGGGAATTGTGAATGAGCAGTTCTTC. Its protein is CASSLERGIVNEQFF.

V gene TRBV5-1 combines with J gene TRBJ1-4; 9 bases line up with TRBD1. The CDR3 length is 15 residues. Germline V gives CDR1 SGHRS, CDR2 YFSETQ. V shed 7 bases, J shed 0 bases, and the junction held 4 bases outside the gene matches. CDR3 protein: CASGTGQATNEKLFF. Here the CDR3 DNA reads TGCGCCAGCGGGACAGGGCAAGCAACTAATGAAAAACTGTTTTTT.

The chain couples TRBV5-1 to TRBJ2-3; 7 bases match TRBD2. This CDR3 comprises 16 residues. J gave up 3 bases and V 8 bases, and 15 bases lay outside the gene matches. Germline V gives CDR1 SGHRS, CDR2 YFSETQ. The CDR3 DNA follows: TGCGCCAGTACCTCTAGGGGTGGAGCGGGGACAGATACGCAGTATTTT. Its translation: CASTSRGGAGTDTQYF.

V and J are TRBV11-2 and TRBJ2-5; TRBD2 agrees at 7 bases. The germline CDR1 and CDR2 sequences are SGHAT and FQNNGV. With V trimmed by 6 bases and J by 7 bases, 23 bases remained unmatched. CDR3 length: 18 amino acids. The CDR3: CASSPMAQQWLAERTQYF. CDR3 sequence (DNA): TGTGCCAGCAGTCCCATGGCCCAGCAGTGGCTAGCGGAGAGGACCCAGTACTTC.

The rearrangement joins TRBV6-5 to TRBJ1-1, with D possibly being TRBD1 (6 bases). Germline CDR1 reads MNHEY; CDR2 reads SVGAGI. V was cut by 8 bases and J by 1 base, with 11 bases left in between. The CDR3 sequence is 13 residues long. CDR3: CASRRQENTEAFF. DNA for the CDR3: TGTGCCAGCCGACGACAGGAGAACACTGAAGCTTTCTTT.

This clone is a singleton in its sample. The chain employs TRBV20-1 and TRBJ2-1; 10 nucleotides agree with TRBD2. From germline, CDR1 is DFQATT and CDR2 SNEGSKA (reference sequence). The CDR3 contains 16 residues. J gave up 1 base and V 3 bases, and 6 bases lay outside the gene matches. CDR3: CSASKSSGSSYNEQFF. The CDR3 DNA reads TGCAGTGCTAGTAAGTCTAGCGGGAGTTCCTACAATGAGCAGTTCTTC.

This sequence joins TRBV7-8 and TRBJ1-5; 7 bases agree with TRBD1. Per germline, CDR1 SGHVS and CDR2 FQNEAQ. The CDR3 spans 19 residues. V lost 5 bases, J lost 1 base, and 17 bases stayed unmatched. This CDR3 is CASSLTLTATGRSNQPQHF. CDR3 in DNA: TGTGCCAGCAGCCTTACTCTGACCGCGACAGGGAGAAGCAATCAGCCCCAGCATTTT.

The chain has TRBV28 and TRBJ2-6; a possible D gene is TRBD2 (7 bases). Germline V lookup: CDR1 MDHEN, CDR2 SYDVKM. This CDR3 has 16 residues. Trimming pared 7 bases from V and 2 bases from J, leaving 15 bases between. The CDR3 DNA follows: TGTGCCAGCACCAAAGGGGGGGGCACTGGGGCCAACGTCCTGACTTTC. Its translation is CASTKGGGTGANVLTF.

The chain combines TRBV6-6 with TRBJ2-2, with TRBD1 matching over 7 bases. V dropped 5 bases and J dropped 5; count of bases not matched to a gene: 5. Germline V gene sequence: CDR1 MNHNY, CDR2 SVGAGI (reference sequence). The CDR3 has 14 amino acids. CDR3 sequence reads: CASSPTGATGELFF. The CDR3 DNA reads TGTGCCAGCAGTCCTACAGGGGCGACCGGGGAGCTGTTTTTT.

The chain couples TRBV29-1 to TRBJ2-2; 13 bases map to TRBD2. From germline, CDR1 is SQVTM and CDR2 ANQGSEA. The ends lost 7 bases at V and 6 bases at J; junction bases unmatched: 5. CDR3 length: 14 amino acids. For the CDR3, the DNA is TGCAGCGCCGGAACTAGCGGGAGGGCCGGGGAGCTGTTTTTT. Translation gives CSAGTSGRAGELFF.

The gene calls are TRBV6-5 and TRBJ1-1; D perhaps matches TRBD1 (6 bases). Germline V gives CDR1 MNHEY, CDR2 SVGAGI. CDR3 length: 14 amino acids. Trimming removed 7 bases at V and 4 bases at J, with 16 bases between. The DNA for the CDR3 is TGTGCCAGCACTACCCTCACAGGGACCACTGAAGCTTTCTTT. Translation: CASTTLTGTTEAFF.

This clone was counted a few times. The V and J genes are TRBV2 and TRBJ2-5; 13 bases fit TRBD2. V lost 4 bases, J lost 13 bases, and 3 bases stayed unmatched. In germline, CDR1 is SNHLY, CDR2 FYNNEI. This CDR3 comprises 12 residues. In nucleotides, the CDR3 is TGTGCCAGCAGTGGACTAGCGGGAGGTCGGTACTTC. The encoded protein is CASSGLAGGRYF. Full variable domain (outside the CDR3, taken from reference TRBV2 and TRBJ2-5): EPEVTQTPSHQVTQMGQEVILRCVPISNHLYFYWYRQILGQKVEFLVSFYNNEISEKSEIFDDQFSVERPDGSNFTLKIRSTKLEDSAMYFCASSGLAGGRYFGPGTRLLVL.

CDR3 DNA sequence: TGTGCCAGTAGTAGCGGGGGAGGAACAGATACGCAGTATTTT. Amino acid sequence: CASSSGGGTDTQYF. The V call is TRBV19, the J call TRBJ2-3; 7 nucleotides agree with TRBD2. CDR1 is LNHDA, CDR2 SQIVND, per germline (reference sequence). V shed 4 bases and J 3 bases; nucleotides not matched to a gene: 4. The CDR3 has 14 amino acids.

The V call is TRBV18, the J call TRBJ1-1, with D possibly being TRBD1 (5 bases). The CDR3 has 14 residues. CDR1 and CDR2 from the germline V gene are KGHSH and LQKENI. The V end lost 9 bases, the J end lost 8 bases, and 22 bases lay between the germline ends. The CDR3 sequence is CASRQTVPGREAFF. The CDR3 DNA is TGTGCCAGTCGCCAGACAGTTCCTGGACGGGAAGCTTTCTTT.

The V gene is TRBV6-4, the J gene TRBJ2-7, with a tentative D call TRBD1 (5 bases). CDR3 length: 13 residues. In germline, CDR1 is MRHNA, CDR2 SNTAGT. The V end was cut by 7 bases, the J end by 3 bases, with 13 bases between. The CDR3 sequence: CASIGRAHYEQYF. CDR3 in DNA: TGTGCCAGCATTGGCAGGGCCCACTACGAGCAGTACTTC.

The CDR3 loop reads CASSSGAEAFF. The CDR3 nucleotides are TGTGCCAGCAGTTCGGGGGCTGAAGCTTTCTTT. This sequence joins TRBV27 and TRBJ1-1; D perhaps matches TRBD1 (5 bases). Trimming shortened V by 4 bases and J by 6 bases, and 6 bases separated the two germline ends. The germline gives CDR1 MNHEY, CDR2 SMNVEV (reference sequence). There are 11 residues in the CDR3.

This chain links TRBV4-2 with TRBJ2-2, with 10 nucleotides matching TRBD1. The germline CDR1 and CDR2 sequences are LGHNA and YNFKEQ. CDR3 length: 19 amino acids. V lost 0 bases and J lost 3; bases outside the gene matches: 10. CDR3: CASSQERGGTGEDTGELFF. The CDR3 coding sequence is TGTGCCAGCAGCCAAGAAAGAGGGGGGACAGGGGAGGACACCGGGGAGCTGTTTTTT.

A note on this clone: A read error may produce the germline difference seen at one junction end. V is TRBV7-7 and J is TRBJ2-7, with D perhaps TRBD1 (5 bases). The CDR3 totals 13 residues. Germline V gene data show CDR1 as SSHAT and CDR2 as FNYEAQ (reference sequence). CDR3: CASSLTGTNEQYF. The DNA for the CDR3 is TGTGCTAGCAGCCTAACAGGTACTAACGAGCAGTACTTC. Based on the CDR3 plus reference TRBV7-7 and TRBJ2-7, the full variable domain is GAGVSQSPRYKVTKRGQDVTLRCDPISSHATLYWYQQALGQGPEFLTYFNYEAQPDKSGLPSDRFSAERPEGSISTLTIQRTEQRDSAMYRCASSLTGTNEQYFGPGTRLTVT.

The rearrangement links TRBV3-1 (or the pseudogene TRBV3-2) to TRBJ1-1; perhaps TRBD1 as D (5 bases). The germline V gene has CDR1 LGHDT and CDR2 YNNKEL (reference sequence). CDR3 length equals 14 residues. The germline V and J ends were trimmed by 1 base and 4 bases, with 10 bases remaining between them. The CDR3 DNA reads TGTGCCAGCAGCCAAGTCCTGGGGGGCACTGAAGCTTTCTTT. Its protein product is CASSQVLGGTEAFF.

This chain uses TRBV23-1 with TRBJ1-1, with a possible D match to TRBD1 (5 bases). TRBV23-1 is flagged as an ORF with uncertain function. This CDR3 comprises 14 residues. V was cut by 3 bases and J by 3 bases, with 11 bases left in between. CDR3 nucleotide sequence: TGCGCCAGCAGTCACCCAAGGGGTGACACTGAAGCTTTCTTT. Translating it yields CASSHPRGDTEAFF.

The chain employs TRBV2 and TRBJ1-5; a weak D match, TRBD1 (5 bases). Trimming removed 1 base from V and 6 bases from J, with 13 bases in between. The CDR3 spans 15 residues. CDR1 and CDR2 (germline): SNHLY, FYNNEI. CDR3 bases: TGTGCCAGCAGTGAAGAGGGTCAGGGAAGTCAGCCCCAGCATTTT. This sequence encodes CASSEEGQGSQPQHF.

The genes are TRBV6-5 and TRBJ1-1; the D is unclear. Trimming took off 5 bases at V and 1 base at J, with 14 bases between the two ends. Germline V gene sequence: CDR1 MNHEY, CDR2 SVGAGI. The CDR3 runs 15 residues. The DNA of the CDR3 is TGTGCCAGCAGTAAACACACCGAGGGGAACACTGAAGCTTTCTTT. Translated, it gives CASSKHTEGNTEAFF.

The chain employs TRBV7-3 and TRBJ2-7; 7 nucleotides match TRBD1. This CDR3 is 14 amino acids long. V lost 0 bases, J lost 6 bases, and 5 bases stayed unmatched. Germline lookup yields CDR1 SGHTA and CDR2 FQGTGA. CDR3 nucleotide sequence: TGTGCCAGCAGCTTAACGCGGACAGGTTCCGAGCAGTACTTC. Encoded protein: CASSLTRTGSEQYF. Full variable domain (outside the CDR3, taken from reference TRBV7-3 and TRBJ2-7): GAGVSQTPSNKVTEKGKYVELRCDPISGHTALYWYRQSLGQGPEFLIYFQGTGAADDSGLPNDRFFAVRPEGSVSTLKIQRTERGDSAVYLCASSLTRTGSEQYFGPGTRLTVT.

The V and J genes are TRBV5-4 and TRBJ2-1; TRBD2 matches 13 bases. Germline-derived CDR1 and CDR2 are SGHNT and YYREEE (reference sequence). This CDR3 is built from 16 residues. With V trimmed by 4 bases and J by 4 bases, 5 bases remained unmatched. In DNA, the CDR3 is TGTGCCAGCAGCCGAGGGACTAGCGGGATATACAATGAGCAGTTCTTC. Translated: CASSRGTSGIYNEQFF. Variable domain in full (rest from reference TRBV5-4 and TRBJ2-1): ETGVTQSPTHLIKTRGQQVTLRCSSQSGHNTVSWYQQALGQGPQFIFQYYREEENGRGNFPPRFSGLQFPNYSSELNVNALELDDSALYLCASSRGTSGIYNEQFFGPGTRLTVL.

The chain links TRBV5-1 to TRBJ2-6; 8 bases map to TRBD2. This CDR3 region has 16 residues. Germline values: CDR1 SGHRS, CDR2 YFSETQ. The V and J ends lost 2 bases and 1 base, in that order; junction bases with no gene match: 2. CDR3 bases: TGCGCCAGCAGCTTCGCGGGGGGTTCTGGGGCCAACGTCCTGACTTTC. Its protein is CASSFAGGSGANVLTF. The complete variable domain, with remaining parts taken from reference TRBV5-1 and TRBJ2-6, reads KAGVTQTPRYLIKTRGQQVTLSCSPISGHRSVSWYQQTPGQGLQFLFEYFSETQRNKGNFPGRFSGRQFSNSRSEMNVSTLELGDSALYLCASSFAGGSGANVLTFGAGSRLTVL.

This clone has a single count. The CDR3 reads CASSSTGGPYEQYF. For the CDR3, the DNA is TGTGCCAGCAGCTCGACAGGAGGACCCTACGAGCAGTACTTC. V gene TRBV7-2 combines with J gene TRBJ2-7; a weak D match, TRBD1 (6 bases). CDR3 length: 14 amino acids. Trimming took 4 bases from V and 2 from J, leaving 12 bases between them. Germline V gene sequence: CDR1 SGHTA, CDR2 FQGNSA.